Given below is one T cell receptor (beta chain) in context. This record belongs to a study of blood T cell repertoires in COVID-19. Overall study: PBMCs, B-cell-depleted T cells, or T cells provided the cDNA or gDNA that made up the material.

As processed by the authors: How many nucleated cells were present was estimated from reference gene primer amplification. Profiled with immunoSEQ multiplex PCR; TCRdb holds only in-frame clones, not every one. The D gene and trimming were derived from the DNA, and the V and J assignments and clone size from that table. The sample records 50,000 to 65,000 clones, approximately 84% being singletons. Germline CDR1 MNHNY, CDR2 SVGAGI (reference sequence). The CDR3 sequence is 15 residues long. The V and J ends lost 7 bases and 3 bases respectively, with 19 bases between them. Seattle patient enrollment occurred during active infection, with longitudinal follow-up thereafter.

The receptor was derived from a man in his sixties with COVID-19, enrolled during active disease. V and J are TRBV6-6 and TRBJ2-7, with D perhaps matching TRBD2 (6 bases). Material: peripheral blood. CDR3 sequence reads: CASIANAGTVYEQYF. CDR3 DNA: TGTGCCAGCATTGCGAATGCAGGGACTGTCTACGAGCAGTACTTC.